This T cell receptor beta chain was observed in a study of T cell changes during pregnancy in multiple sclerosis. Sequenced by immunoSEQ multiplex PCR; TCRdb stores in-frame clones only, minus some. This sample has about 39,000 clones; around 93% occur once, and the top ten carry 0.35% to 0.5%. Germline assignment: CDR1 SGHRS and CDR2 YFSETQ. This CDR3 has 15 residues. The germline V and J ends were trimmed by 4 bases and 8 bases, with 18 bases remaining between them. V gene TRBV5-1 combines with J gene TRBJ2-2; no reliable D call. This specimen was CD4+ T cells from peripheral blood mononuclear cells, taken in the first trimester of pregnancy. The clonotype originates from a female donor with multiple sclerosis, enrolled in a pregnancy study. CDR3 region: CASSPLEALAGELFF. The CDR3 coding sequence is TGCGCCAGCAGCCCATTAGAGGCATTAGCTGGGGAGCTGTTTTTT.